This T cell receptor beta chain was recorded in a study of sequential checkpoint blockade in melanoma. For the study at large: After both sequences, patients received maintenance nivolumab.

This clone was seen only once. This sample's treatment: randomized to nivolumab then ipilimumab (arm A) or the reverse (arm B). Live CD3+CD8+ CD19− CD56− cells were sorted from PBMCs. Some clones are missing from TCRdb's copy, which holds only in-frame ones; the method was immunoSEQ multiplex PCR. The table records several thousand clones, less than 75% of them present only once. Germline-derived CDR1 and CDR2 are SNHLY and FYNNEI. The ends were cut back, 4 bases at V and 0 bases at J, with 11 bases in the middle. The CDR3 runs 15 residues. The clonotype was recovered from a human donor with melanoma. This material consisted of CD8+ T cells sorted from blood (inferred from file names), taken from a patient given nivolumab and ipilimumab in sequence. The rearrangement links TRBV2 to TRBJ2-3; D not certain. The CDR3 is CASSAYQTSTDTQYF. DNA of the CDR3: TGTGCCAGCAGTGCCTACCAGACTAGCACAGATACGCAGTATTTT.